A single sample is the source of the 23 T cell receptor beta chains below, sequenced in a study of blood T cells in healthy people across ages (dated by TCRdb to between 2014 and 2016). The receptor library was made with 5' RACE. The reads were generated on an Illumina HiSeq 2500. A second about 7 to 11 cycle PCR used a sample-barcoded 5' primer and a J-beta primer mix. The public reads were reprocessed in TCRdb via fastp at Q25 and MiXCR, keeping in-frame beta chains. When rows share a CDR3 protein, they turn into one entry using the most common DNA and genes. The sample has fewer than 800,000 distinct CDR3 sequences on record, 45% to 50% of them singletons. 25% to 35% of the sample lies in the top ten. The material sequenced was blood. These receptors were collected from a woman in her sixties in good health.

The table lists this clonotype with a few counts. This rearrangement joins TRBV7-2 to TRBJ2-6; maybe TRBD1 (5 bases). The ends were cut back, 1 base at V and 7 bases at J, with 11 bases in the middle. The CDR3 length is 15 residues. CDR1 and CDR2 from the germline V gene are SGHTA and FQGNSA. The CDR3 DNA reads TGTGCCAGCAGCTTAGACAGGCTGGGTGCCAACGTCCTGACTTTC. Translating it yields CASSLDRLGANVLTF.

This clonotype turned up a few times. The chain is built from TRBV5-1 and TRBJ2-5; 9 positions agree with TRBD2. The closer fit of TRBJ2-7 to the DNA end suggests the J call may be wrong. The CDR3 is 15 amino acids. Per germline, CDR1 SGHRS and CDR2 YFSETQ. CDR3: CASSPTTSGYYEQYF. The CDR3 DNA reads TGCGCCAGCAGCCCTACGACTAGCGGTTACTACGAGCAGTACTTC.

On this clonotype: This sequence may be a read error, since a much larger clone differs from it by one base. The rearrangement links TRBV20-1 to TRBJ2-1; TRBD2 might be the D (7 bases). CDR3 length equals 17 residues. Germline lookup yields CDR1 DFQATT and CDR2 SNEGSKA (reference sequence). CDR3 nucleotides: TGCAGTGCTAGAGCCTTAGGGGGGAGGGACTCCTACGATGAGCAGTTCTTC. This sequence encodes CSARALGGRDSYDEQFF.

The chain combines TRBV9 with TRBJ1-2; TRBD1 agrees at 7 bases. The germline V gene encodes CDR1 SGDLS and CDR2 YYNGEE. CDR3 length equals 13 residues. V shed 0 bases and J 10 bases; nucleotides not matched to a gene: 6. The CDR3 region is CASSVGGQPAYTF. In DNA, the CDR3 is TGTGCCAGCAGCGTAGGGGGACAGCCGGCCTACACCTTC.

V and J are TRBV2 and TRBJ2-5; the D gene is possibly TRBD1 (6 bases). Germline CDR1 is SNHLY and CDR2 is FYNNEI. The V and J ends lost 0 bases and 11 bases respectively, with 19 bases between them. CDR3 length: 15 residues. As DNA, the CDR3 is TGTGCCAGCAGTGAAGCGGGGGCAGGGCCCAATGAGCAGTACTTC. Its translation: CASSEAGAGPNEQYF.

V is TRBV6-5 and J is TRBJ2-7, with D tentatively TRBD1 (6 bases). Germline V CDR1 and CDR2: MNHEY, SVGAGI. The CDR3 consists of 15 residues. The germline V and J ends were trimmed by 5 bases and 3 bases, with 17 bases remaining between them. The CDR3 bases are TGTGCCAGCAGTAGGACAGACACAGGGAGCTACGAGCAGTACTTC. It is translated as CASSRTDTGSYEQYF.

With respect to this clonotype: This may arise from a read error, as a much more abundant clone is one base away. The chain uses TRBV28 and TRBJ2-4; 7 positions agree with TRBD2. Looked up from germline, CDR1 is MDHEN and CDR2 is SYDVKM. Trimming at V came to 8 bases and at J to 7 bases, leaving 14 bases not matched to a gene. The CDR3 is 15 residues long. CDR3 nucleotides: TGTGCCAGCGGCTCCCCCAGGGCGGGAGATAACATTCAGTACTTC. It translates to CASGSPRAGDNIQYF. Based on the CDR3 plus reference TRBV28 and TRBJ2-4, the full variable domain is DVKVTQSSRYLVKRTGEKVFLECVQDMDHENMFWYRQDPGLGLRLIYFSYDVKMKEKGDIPEGYSVSREKKERFSLILESASTNQTSMYLCASGSPRAGDNIQYFGAGTRLSVL.

The chain couples TRBV9 to TRBJ2-5; D call uncertain. The CDR3 spans 17 residues. Trimming removed 6 bases from V and 1 base from J, with 22 bases in between. In germline, CDR1 is SGDLS, CDR2 YYNGEE. The CDR3: CASTSCLWRKIQETQYF. As DNA, the CDR3 is TGTGCCAGCACCTCTTGTCTTTGGCGGAAAATCCAAGAGACCCAGTACTTC.

In the case of this clonotype: Germline is not matched at one junction end, which may reflect a read error. V gene TRBV15 combines with J gene TRBJ1-3; D gene uncertain. In germline, CDR1 is LNHNV, CDR2 YYDKDF (reference sequence). There are 15 residues in the CDR3. Here the CDR3 reads CATSRDRVSGTTIYF. The CDR3 coding sequence is TGTGCCACCAGCAGAGACCGAGTCTCTGGAACCACCATATATTTT. The whole variable domain, filled in from reference TRBV15 and TRBJ1-3, reads DAMVIQNPRYQVTQFGKPVTLSCSQTLNHNVMYWYQQKSSQAPKLLFHYYDKDFNNEADTPDNFQSRRPNTSFCFLDIRSPGLGDTAMYLCATSRDRVSGTTIYFGEGSWLTVV.

This clonotype was detected once. The V call is TRBV29-1, the J call TRBJ2-5; D may be TRBD1 (5 bases). V was clipped by 1 base and J by 8 bases, with 14 bases between them. CDR3 size: 13 residues. Germline V CDR1 and CDR2: SQVTM, ANQGSEA. DNA of the CDR3: TGCAGCGTTGAAGCTGGGGCCCGTGGAACCCAGTACTTC. Amino acid sequence: CSVEAGARGTQYF.

This clonotype appeared many times. V and J are TRBV9 and TRBJ2-5; 8 bases agree with TRBD2. Looked up from germline, CDR1 is SGDLS and CDR2 is YYNGEE. Trimming removed 0 bases from V and 5 bases from J; junction bases left unmatched: 6. This CDR3 is built from 15 residues. CDR3 bases: TGTGCCAGCAGCGTAGTTAGCGGGGCCCAGGAGACCCAGTACTTC. Translation: CASSVVSGAQETQYF.

The chain links TRBV5-1 to TRBJ2-3; 9 bases map to TRBD2. CDR3 length: 15 amino acids. The V segment lost 5 bases and the J segment 1 base; nucleotides outside the gene matches: 5. Germline lookup yields CDR1 SGHRS and CDR2 YFSETQ. CDR3 sequence (DNA): TGCGCCAGCAGGTTTAGCGGGAGCGGCACAGATACGCAGTATTTT. This sequence encodes CASRFSGSGTDTQYF.

This chain joins TRBV5-1 and TRBJ1-2; perhaps TRBD1 as D (5 bases). From germline, CDR1 is SGHRS and CDR2 YFSETQ. The CDR3 totals 12 residues. The V end was cut by 4 bases, the J end by 8 bases, with 12 bases between. CDR3 protein: CASSERGAGYTF. In DNA form, the CDR3 reads TGCGCCAGCAGCGAACGGGGCGCAGGCTACACCTTC.

This clonotype showed up just a few times. This chain joins TRBV30 and TRBJ2-1; tentatively, D is TRBD1 (5 bases). The CDR3 runs 16 residues. V was pared by 1 base and J by 9 bases, with 22 bases between. The germline gives CDR1 GTSNPN, CDR2 SVGIG (reference sequence). In DNA form, the CDR3 reads TGTGCCTGGAGTGGGCAGGGTGGGTATCGATCGGGTGAGCAGTTCTTC. Amino acids: CAWSGQGGYRSGEQFF. Supplemented by reference TRBV30 and TRBJ2-1, the full variable domain reads SQTIHQWPATLVQPVGSPLSLECTVEGTSNPNLYWYRQAAGRGLQLLFYSVGIGQISSEVPQNLSASRPQDRQFILSSKKLLLSDSGFYLCAWSGQGGYRSGEQFFGPGTRLTVL.

The gene calls are TRBV21-1 and TRBJ2-7; TRBD1 is the table's D call, not checked against the DNA. TRBV21-1 constitutes a pseudogene. This CDR3 is built from 16 residues. This chain's CDR3 is CASSKGPRRELNEQYF. In DNA, the CDR3 is TGTGCCAGCAGCAAAGGCCCCCGGCGGGAGCTCAACGAGCAGTACTTC.

The V call is TRBV5-1, the J call TRBJ2-1; 7 bases fit TRBD2. Trimming cost V 3 bases and J 9 bases; bases outside gene matches: 12. CDR3 length: 15 residues. Germline values: CDR1 SGHRS, CDR2 YFSETQ. This chain's CDR3 is CASSSAGGSSGEQFF. Here the CDR3 DNA reads TGCGCCAGCAGCTCGGCGGGCGGGAGCTCGGGTGAGCAGTTCTTC.

The chain couples TRBV28 to TRBJ1-4, with D tentatively TRBD1 (6 bases). CDR1 is MDHEN, CDR2 SYDVKM, per germline. This CDR3 contains 17 residues. The V end lost 6 bases, the J end lost 7 bases, and 24 bases lay between the germline ends. The CDR3 region has the DNA TGTGCCAGCAGACCCGGAGGGGGGCAAGGGTTGGGTGAAAAACTGTTTTTT. Protein sequence: CASRPGGGQGLGEKLFF.

This chain links TRBV20-1 with TRBJ1-5, with D possibly TRBD1 on 5 matching bases. CDR3 length equals 12 residues. V gave up 6 bases and J gave up 5 bases, with 11 bases separating them. CDR1 is DFQATT, CDR2 SNEGSKA, per germline (reference sequence). CDR3 DNA sequence: TGCAGTGCCCGGGACGGATATCAGCCCCAGCATTTT. As protein: CSARDGYQPQHF.

The chain uses TRBV7-2 and TRBJ2-3; 10 nucleotides match TRBD2. The length of the CDR3 is 15 residues. Germline loops: CDR1 SGHTA, CDR2 FQGNSA. Losses at the gene ends were 3 bases for V and 6 bases for J; bases not matched to a gene: 6. The CDR3 sequence: CASSFRASGSDTQYF. The CDR3 bases are TGTGCCAGCAGCTTTAGGGCTAGCGGGAGCGATACGCAGTATTTT.

This clonotype was counted only a few times. This chain links TRBV20-1 with TRBJ2-3; D unclear. The V and J ends lost 3 bases and 0 bases respectively, with 7 bases between them. The CDR3 sequence is 13 residues long. From germline, CDR1 is DFQATT and CDR2 SNEGSKA (reference sequence). DNA of the CDR3: TGCAGTGCTAGCGATTCTAGCACAGATACGCAGTATTTT. Translation: CSASDSSTDTQYF.

The rearrangement links TRBV7-2 to TRBJ2-7; D unclear. Trimming removed 1 base at V and 1 base at J, with 11 bases between. Germline V gene lookup returns CDR1 SGHTA and CDR2 FQGNSA. The CDR3 covers 15 residues. CDR3 protein: CASSLGPGPSYEQYF. CDR3 coding DNA: TGTGCCAGCAGCTTAGGTCCGGGCCCTTCCTACGAGCAGTACTTC. Filled out from reference TRBV7-2 and TRBJ2-7, the complete variable domain reads GAGVSQSPSNKVTEKGKDVELRCDPISGHTALYWYRQSLGQGLEFLIYFQGNSAPDKSGLPSDRFSAERTGGSVSTLTIQRTQQEDSAVYLCASSLGPGPSYEQYFGPGTRLTVT.

The chain employs TRBV4-1 and TRBJ2-1; TRBD2 matches 9 bases. The DNA matches TRBJ2-7 better at its end, which makes the J call doubtful. Germline CDR1 reads MGHRA; CDR2 reads YSYEKL. The CDR3 runs to 16 residues. The CDR3 sequence is CASSPRSLAGYNEQYF. DNA for the CDR3: TGCGCCAGCAGCCCAAGGTCCCTAGCGGGATACAATGAGCAGTACTTC.

With regard to this clonotype: A much larger clone lies one base from this, so it may be a read error. V is TRBV29-1 and J is TRBJ2-1; TRBD1 is a possible D gene (6 bases). CDR1 is SQVTM and CDR2 is ANQGSEA in the germline V gene. Trimming shortened V by 4 bases and J by 13 bases, and 23 bases separated the two germline ends. The CDR3 sequence is 14 residues long. The chain's CDR3 is CSVGLGTTQETQFF. The CDR3 DNA reads as TGCAGCGTTGGCCTGGGGACAACGCAAGAGACCCAGTTCTTC.